The clone carrying this T cell receptor (beta chain) showed up just a few times. A read error may produce the germline difference seen at one junction end. This sample was included in a study of neurological immune-mediated disorders. TCRdb processed the 5' RACE reads anew with MiXCR; each CDR3 protein has one entry. The table records about 65,000 distinct CDR3 sequences, approximately 4.2% of them present only once. This clonotype was sampled from a man aged 50 to 59 with multiple sclerosis. The sequenced material came from PBMCs.

The CDR3 reads CSASAPGQTYQPQNF. DNA for the CDR3: TGCAGTGCTAGCGCCCCGGGACAGACCTATCAGCCCCAGAATTTT. The J gene is TRBJ1-5, the V gene TRBV20-1; 7 nucleotides agree with TRBD1. The CDR3 runs to 15 residues. CDR1 and CDR2 from the germline V gene are DFQATT and SNEGSKA (reference sequence).